The clone carrying this T cell receptor (beta chain) was observed many times. Its antigen is undetermined. Time point specified: technical triplicate 3. Stored at -80 C, 2 million PBMCs were the source of the unsorted libraries. These data come from a study of neurological immune-mediated disorders. General study findings and limits: Patients with HTLV-1-associated myelopathy showed the most TCR clonal expansion. Those with multiple sclerosis showed the least, falling below healthy controls.

CDR3 length equals 16 residues. The germline V gene encodes CDR1 MDHEN and CDR2 SYDVKM. V trimming: 5 bases; J trimming: 4 bases; junction bases outside the gene matches: 5. The cDNA was generated by 5'RACE with 10-nucleotide random UMIs. Whenever a sequencing run was performed, it yielded over 170 million TCR-beta sequences from 15-18 subjects. TCRdb called the 5' RACE reads again in MiXCR, with one record for every CDR3 protein. This table holds approximately 40,000 distinct CDR3 sequences, about 22% found once. The sample was PBMCs. The chain uses TRBV28 and TRBJ1-6, with 10 bases matching TRBD1. The source is a man aged 60-69 years with HTLV-1-associated myelopathy (HAM/TSP). The CDR3 spells CASSRQGATYNSPLHF. The CDR3 nucleotides are TGTGCCAGCAGTCGACAGGGGGCCACTTATAATTCACCCCTCCACTTT.